This T cell receptor (beta chain) originates from a study of T cell responses to AZD1222 COVID-19 vaccine (dated by TCRdb to about 2021). For context, the study as a whole: AZD1222 recipients given second doses at about 4 weeks or at about 12 weeks were pooled, since spike-specific TCR depth and breadth were not found to differ between the two schedules. TCR sequencing covered over 230 trial participants: around 210 given two doses of AZD1222 and approximately 25 given two doses of MenACWY control vaccine. Trial participants were enrolled by age into subgroups of 18-55, 56-69 and 70-plus years, and roughly 150, 30 and 60 TCR-sequenced participants, respectively, were included in these subgroups.

In its sample, this clone was seen once. Its antigen is not yet known. No much larger clone exists at a distance of one base, and base qualities are not known. What the study reported, not specific to this receptor: Only five to seven AZD1222 recipients were SARS-CoV-2 seropositive at baseline, limiting conclusions about previously exposed vaccinees. The 56-69-year group was small, and its depth increase did not reach significance, likely because of low power. Because no samples from the day 14 peak response were available, repertoires could be characterized only after the peak T cell response. After two AZD1222 doses, both the breadth and the depth of spike-specific TCRs were significantly higher than at day 0 and than in MenACWY recipients. Participants were mostly white British, with more females than males. The authors suggested clonal diversity may have been underestimated. Vaccine-associated CD4 TCRs spanned the whole spike protein, with dominant responses in regions 160-218 and 743-854. Epitopes outside the regions mutated in the B.1.351 and B.1.1.7 variants were reportedly recognized by nearly half of the unique spike-specific TCRs.

The CDR3 regions of human TCRbeta chains were subjected to immunosequencing. On the study's bioinformatics: TCRs in the repertoires were matched against a reference library of SARS-CoV-2-specific TCRs that had been generated with the MIRA antigen-specificity platform. Breadth meant the fraction of unique TCRs that were SARS-CoV-2-associated, whereas depth meant the fraction of total T cells that were SARS-CoV-2-associated. Using the MIRA data, every spike-specific TCR was mapped to the spike region that the TCR reacted to and assigned to either a CD4 or a CD8 class. Log10-transformed breadth and depth values were compared by one-way ANOVA with Sidak's multiple comparisons tests. TCRdb stores this immuneACCESS table with in-frame sequences only. Part of the clones is absent; in the studies checked, under half of the shortfall reflects unresolved V genes, and no reason is known for the rest. The V and J calls and clone size come from that table; D and trimming were worked out from the DNA. The sample table records more than 45,000 clones; approximately 84% of these occur just once. The top ten hold 25% to 30% of the sample.

Per the germline V gene, KGHDR is the CDR1 and SFDVKD is the CDR2. From the cysteine up to the phenylalanine, the CDR3 has a length of 15 residues. The sequence is cut down to CDR3 DNA, 45 bases in frame from base 1. V is clipped by 0 bases and J by 1 base, and the sequence between their germline boundaries is 8 bases long. The time point label on this specimen signifies: baseline before first vaccination. The vaccinee samples were drawn from two UK trials, COV001 and COV002, one of which was a single-blind randomized controlled phase 2/3 trial testing AZD1222 (ChAdOx1 nCoV-19) in healthy adults. For TCRbeta chain sequencing, PBMC samples from trial participants were taken at day 0 and at day 28 after the second dose.

The chain couples TRBV24-1 to TRBJ2-5; the D gene cannot be resolved reliably. This specimen consisted of peripheral blood, obtained on day 0 of AZD1222 vaccination. The sequence was obtained from an adult in good health. The nucleotide sequence reads as follows: TGTGCCACCAGTGATTTGGACGGCCTCCAAGAGACCCAGTACTTC. This sequence encodes CATSDLDGLQETQYF.